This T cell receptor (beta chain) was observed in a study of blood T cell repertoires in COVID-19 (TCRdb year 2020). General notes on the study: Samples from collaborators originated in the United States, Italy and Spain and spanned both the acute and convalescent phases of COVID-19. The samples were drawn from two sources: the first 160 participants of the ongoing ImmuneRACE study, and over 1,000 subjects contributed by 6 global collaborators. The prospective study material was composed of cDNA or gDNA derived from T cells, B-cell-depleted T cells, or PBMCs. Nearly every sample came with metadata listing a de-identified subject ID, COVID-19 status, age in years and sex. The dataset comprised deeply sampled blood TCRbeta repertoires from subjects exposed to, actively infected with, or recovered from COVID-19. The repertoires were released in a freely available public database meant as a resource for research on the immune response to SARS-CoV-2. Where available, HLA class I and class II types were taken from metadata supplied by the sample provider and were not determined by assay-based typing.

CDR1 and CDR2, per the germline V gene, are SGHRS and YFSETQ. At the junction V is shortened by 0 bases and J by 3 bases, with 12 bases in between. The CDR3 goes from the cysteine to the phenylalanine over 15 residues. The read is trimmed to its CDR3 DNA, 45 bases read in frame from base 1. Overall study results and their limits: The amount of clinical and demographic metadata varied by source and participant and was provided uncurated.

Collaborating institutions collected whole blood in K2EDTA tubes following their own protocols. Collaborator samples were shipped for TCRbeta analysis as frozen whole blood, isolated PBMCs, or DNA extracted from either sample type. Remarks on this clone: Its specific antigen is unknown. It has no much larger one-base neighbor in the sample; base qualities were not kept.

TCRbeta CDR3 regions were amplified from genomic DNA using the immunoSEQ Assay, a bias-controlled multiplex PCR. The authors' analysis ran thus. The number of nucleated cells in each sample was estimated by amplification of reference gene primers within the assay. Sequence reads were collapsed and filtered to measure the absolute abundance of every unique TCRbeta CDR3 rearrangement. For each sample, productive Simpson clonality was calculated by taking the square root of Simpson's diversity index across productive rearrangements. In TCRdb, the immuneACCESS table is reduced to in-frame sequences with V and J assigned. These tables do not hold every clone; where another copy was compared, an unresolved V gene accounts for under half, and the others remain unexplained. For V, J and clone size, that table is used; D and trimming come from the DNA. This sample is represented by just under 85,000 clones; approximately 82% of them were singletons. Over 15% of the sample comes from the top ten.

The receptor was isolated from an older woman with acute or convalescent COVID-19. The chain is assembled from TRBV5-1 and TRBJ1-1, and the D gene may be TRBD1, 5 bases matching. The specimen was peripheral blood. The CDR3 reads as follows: CASSLVIGADTEAFF. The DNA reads TGCGCCAGCAGCTTGGTAATAGGGGCTGACACTGAAGCTTTCTTT.